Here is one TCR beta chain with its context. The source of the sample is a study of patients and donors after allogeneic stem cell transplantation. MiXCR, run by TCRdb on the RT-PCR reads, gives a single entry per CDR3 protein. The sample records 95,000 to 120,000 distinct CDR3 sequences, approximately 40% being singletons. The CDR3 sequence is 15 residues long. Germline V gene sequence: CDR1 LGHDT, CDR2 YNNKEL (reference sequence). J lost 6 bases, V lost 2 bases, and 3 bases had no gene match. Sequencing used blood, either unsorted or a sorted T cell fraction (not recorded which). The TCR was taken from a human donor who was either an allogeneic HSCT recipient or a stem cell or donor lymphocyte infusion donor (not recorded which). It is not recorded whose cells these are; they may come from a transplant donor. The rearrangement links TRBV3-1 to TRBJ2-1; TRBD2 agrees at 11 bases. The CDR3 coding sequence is TGTGCCAGCAGCCAAACTAGCGGGAGAAGCAATGAGCAGTTCTTC. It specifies CASSQTSGRSNEQFF.